This section outlines one TCR beta chain sequence together with its context. V gave up 4 bases and J gave up 3 bases; unmatched junction bases: 3. The germline gives CDR1 SGHRS, CDR2 YFSETQ. The CDR3 consists of 14 residues. The data were obtained in a study of T cell responses to AZD1222 COVID-19 vaccine. The method was immunoSEQ multiplex PCR; TCRdb's version includes in-frame clones alone and lacks a portion of them. The sample consists of roughly 140,000 clones, approximately 90% of them appearing once. This clonotype was sampled from an adult in good health. The chain uses TRBV5-1 and TRBJ2-7; 11 nucleotides line up with TRBD2. The starting material was peripheral blood, obtained on day 0 of MenACWY control vaccination. CDR3 loop: CASSQGTSGYEQYF. The CDR3 bases are TGCGCCAGCAGCCAGGGGACTAGCGGCTACGAGCAGTACTTC. The variable domain in full, with the rest retrieved from reference TRBV5-1 and TRBJ2-7, is KAGVTQTPRYLIKTRGQQVTLSCSPISGHRSVSWYQQTPGQGLQFLFEYFSETQRNKGNFPGRFSGRQFSNSRSEMNVSTLELGDSALYLCASSQGTSGYEQYFGPGTRLTVT.